This T cell receptor beta chain was documented in a study of control samples from healthy donors and cancer patients. The CDR3 length is 16 residues. Trimming removed 5 bases from V and 0 bases from J; junction bases left unmatched: 7. CDR1 is PRHDT, CDR2 FYEKMQ, per germline (reference sequence). Sequenced by immunoSEQ multiplex PCR; TCRdb stores in-frame clones only, minus some. The repertoire holds 150,000 to 200,000 clones, with 85% to 95% as singletons. This rearrangement joins TRBV13 to TRBJ1-2; the match to TRBD1 covers 9 bases. This clonotype was obtained from a woman aged 60-70 years in good health. Material: blood. The CDR3 here is CASSPRGTGPNYGYTF. For the CDR3, the DNA is TGTGCCAGCAGCCCACGGGGGACAGGGCCTAACTATGGCTACACCTTC.